This T cell receptor (beta chain) was captured in a study of shared clonotypes between healthy human individuals. Study-level information: Sampling drew on donors who were a couple of women and three men aged 18 to 49.

Study-wide results and caveats: A handful of donors held about 5% of naive CD4 clonotypes in common. Generation of non-shared clonotypes was less probable than generation of clonotypes shared by all four donors.

The CDR3 has 15 residues. CDR1 KGHSH and CDR2 LQKENI come from the germline V gene. V was clipped by 4 bases and J by 2 bases; unmatched bases: 1. To note about this clone: Its antigen is currently unknown.

Sequencing was performed with immunoSEQ multiplex PCR; in TCRdb, only in-frame clones are kept and a portion is missing. The sample includes approximately 2.5 million clones, roughly 93% of them seen just once. The source is a man aged 18 to 35 in good health. Some clones in this sample may be carry-over from other donors' samples. The V and J genes are TRBV18 and TRBJ2-1; TRBD1 agrees at 11 bases. Sequencing was carried out using naive CD4+ T cells from PBMCs. Subset described: CD45RA+ positively selected. CDR3 in amino acids: CASSRDRGTYNEQFF. The CDR3 bases are TGTGCCAGCTCACGGGACAGGGGGACCTACAATGAGCAGTTCTTC.